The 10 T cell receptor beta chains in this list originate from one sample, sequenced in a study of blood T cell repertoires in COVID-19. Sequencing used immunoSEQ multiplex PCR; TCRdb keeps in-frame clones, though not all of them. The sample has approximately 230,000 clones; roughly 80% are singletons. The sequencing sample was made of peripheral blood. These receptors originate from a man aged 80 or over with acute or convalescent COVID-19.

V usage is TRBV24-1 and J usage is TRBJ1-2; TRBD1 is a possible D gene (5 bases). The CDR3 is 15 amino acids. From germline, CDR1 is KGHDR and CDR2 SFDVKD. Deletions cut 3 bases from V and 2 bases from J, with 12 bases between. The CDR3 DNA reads TGTGCCACCAGTGATACCCGGGGGAGAAACTATGGCTACACCTTC. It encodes CATSDTRGRNYGYTF.

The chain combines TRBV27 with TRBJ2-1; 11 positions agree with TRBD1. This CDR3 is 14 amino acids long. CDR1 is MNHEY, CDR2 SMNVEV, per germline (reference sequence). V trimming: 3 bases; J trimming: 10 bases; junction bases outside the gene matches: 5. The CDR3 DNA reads TGTGCCAGCAGTTTCGGACAGGGGGCACAAGAGCAGTTCTTC. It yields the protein CASSFGQGAQEQFF.

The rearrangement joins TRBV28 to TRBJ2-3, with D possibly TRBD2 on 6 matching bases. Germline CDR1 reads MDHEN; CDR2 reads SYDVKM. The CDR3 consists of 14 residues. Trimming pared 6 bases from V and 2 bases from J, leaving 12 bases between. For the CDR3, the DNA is TGTGCCAGCAGGGTCGGAGGGAACACAGATACGCAGTATTTT. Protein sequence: CASRVGGNTDTQYF.

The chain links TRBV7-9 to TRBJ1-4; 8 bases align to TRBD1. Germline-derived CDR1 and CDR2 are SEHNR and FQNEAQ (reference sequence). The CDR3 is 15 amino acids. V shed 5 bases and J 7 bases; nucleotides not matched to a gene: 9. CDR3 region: CASSPGQGLVEKLFF. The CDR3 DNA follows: TGTGCCAGCAGCCCTGGACAGGGTCTTGTTGAAAAACTGTTTTTT.

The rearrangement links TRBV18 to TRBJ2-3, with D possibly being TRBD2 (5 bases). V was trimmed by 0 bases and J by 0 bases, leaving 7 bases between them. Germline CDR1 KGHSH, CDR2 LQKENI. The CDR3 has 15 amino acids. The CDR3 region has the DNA TGTGCCAGCTCACCACCGGGAGCTAGCACAGATACGCAGTATTTT. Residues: CASSPPGASTDTQYF.

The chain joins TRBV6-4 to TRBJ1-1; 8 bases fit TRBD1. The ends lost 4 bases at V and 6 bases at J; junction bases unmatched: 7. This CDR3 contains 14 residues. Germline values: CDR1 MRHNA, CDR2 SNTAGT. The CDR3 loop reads CASSVDRVAAEAFF. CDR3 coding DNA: TGTGCCAGCAGTGTGGACAGGGTGGCAGCTGAAGCTTTCTTT.

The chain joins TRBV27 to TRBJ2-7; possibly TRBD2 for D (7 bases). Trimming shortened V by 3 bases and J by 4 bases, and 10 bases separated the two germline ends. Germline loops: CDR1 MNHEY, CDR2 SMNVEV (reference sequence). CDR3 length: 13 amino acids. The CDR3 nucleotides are TGTGCCAGCAGTTTTCGGGGGGCGTACGAGCAGTACTTC. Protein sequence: CASSFRGAYEQYF.

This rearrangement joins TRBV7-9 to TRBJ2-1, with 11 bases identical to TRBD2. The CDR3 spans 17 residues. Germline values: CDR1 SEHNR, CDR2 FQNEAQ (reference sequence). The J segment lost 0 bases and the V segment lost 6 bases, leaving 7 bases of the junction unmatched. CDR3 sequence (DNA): TGTGCCAGCAGACCCGGGACTAGCGGAAGCTCCTACAATGAGCAGTTCTTC. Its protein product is CASRPGTSGSSYNEQFF.

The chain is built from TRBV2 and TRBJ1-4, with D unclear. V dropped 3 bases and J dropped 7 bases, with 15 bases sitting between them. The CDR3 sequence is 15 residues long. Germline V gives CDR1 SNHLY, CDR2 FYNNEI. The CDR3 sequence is CASSEVDGAGEKLFF. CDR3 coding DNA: TGTGCCAGCAGTGAGGTGGACGGCGCGGGTGAAAAACTGTTTTTT.

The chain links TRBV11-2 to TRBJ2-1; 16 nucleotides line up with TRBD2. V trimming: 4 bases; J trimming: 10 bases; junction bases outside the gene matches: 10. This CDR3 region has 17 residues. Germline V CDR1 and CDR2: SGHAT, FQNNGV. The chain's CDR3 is CASSYEGTSGRAVEQFF. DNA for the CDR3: TGTGCCAGCAGCTATGAAGGGACTAGCGGGAGGGCCGTAGAGCAGTTCTTC. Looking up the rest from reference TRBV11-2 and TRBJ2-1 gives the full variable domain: EAGVAQSPRYKIIEKRQSVAFWCNPISGHATLYWYQQILGQGPKLLIQFQNNGVVDDSQLPKDRFSAERLKGVDSTLKIQPAKLEDSAVYLCASSYEGTSGRAVEQFFGPGTRLTVL.